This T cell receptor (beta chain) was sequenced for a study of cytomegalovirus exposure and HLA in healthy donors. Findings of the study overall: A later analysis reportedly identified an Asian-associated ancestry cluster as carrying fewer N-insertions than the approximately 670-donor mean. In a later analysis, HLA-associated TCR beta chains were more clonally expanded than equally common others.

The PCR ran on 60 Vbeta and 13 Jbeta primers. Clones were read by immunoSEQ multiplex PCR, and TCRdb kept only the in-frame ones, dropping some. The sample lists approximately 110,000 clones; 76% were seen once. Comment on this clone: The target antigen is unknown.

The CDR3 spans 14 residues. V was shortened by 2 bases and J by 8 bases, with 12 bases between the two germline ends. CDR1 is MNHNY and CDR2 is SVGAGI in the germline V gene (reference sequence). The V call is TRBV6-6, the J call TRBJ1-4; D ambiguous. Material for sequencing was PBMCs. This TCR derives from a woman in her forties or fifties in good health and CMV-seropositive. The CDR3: CASSYTWSGEKLFF. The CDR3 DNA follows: TGTGCCAGCAGTTACACCTGGTCGGGGGAAAAACTGTTTTTT.